Sequencing of this T cell receptor (beta chain) was carried out in a study of shared clonotypes between healthy human individuals. It was into CD45RA+ naive and CD45RA-negative memory subsets that the CD4+ cells were split. Study results and limitations: Naive CD4 clonotypes overlapped across a few donors at about 5.3%. A reduction in generation probabilities was seen for non-shared clonotypes relative to those shared by all four donors.

About this clone: Its antigen is unidentified.

Germline V gene lookup returns CDR1 SQVTM and CDR2 ANQGSEA. The CDR3 is 11 amino acids. Trimming took off 7 bases at V and 4 bases at J, with 9 bases between the two ends. The repertoire was sequenced with immunoSEQ multiplex PCR; TCRdb's copy has only in-frame clones and lacks some. Of 950,000 to 1,300,000 clones in the sample, roughly 70% were seen once. What was sequenced was memory CD4+ T cells sorted from blood. Subset given: CD45RA-negative fraction. The receptor comes from a young man in good health. This chain connects TRBV29-1 to TRBJ2-3; D is ambiguous. The DNA for the CDR3 is TGCAGCGCCGGAAGTTCAGATACGCAGTATTTT. As protein: CSAGSSDTQYF.